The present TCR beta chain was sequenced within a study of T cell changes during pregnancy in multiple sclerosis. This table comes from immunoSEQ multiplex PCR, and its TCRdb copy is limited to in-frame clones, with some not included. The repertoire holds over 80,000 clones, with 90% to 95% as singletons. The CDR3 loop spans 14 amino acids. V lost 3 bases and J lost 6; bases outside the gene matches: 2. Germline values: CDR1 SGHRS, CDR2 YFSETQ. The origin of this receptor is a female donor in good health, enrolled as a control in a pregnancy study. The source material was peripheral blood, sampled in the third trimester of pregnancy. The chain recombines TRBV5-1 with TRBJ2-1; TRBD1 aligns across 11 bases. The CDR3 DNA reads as TGCGCCAGCAGCTCAGGGACAGGGGGCAATGAGCAGTTCTTC. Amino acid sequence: CASSSGTGGNEQFF.